Listed below are T cell receptor beta chains from one sample, sequenced in a study of T cell repertoires in cytomegalovirus infection. Via MiXCR, TCRdb re-called the reads, giving one row per CDR3 protein. The sample yields approximately 70,000 distinct CDR3 sequences, 4% seen once. Material: PBMCs. The receptors derive from a human donor in good health (CMV status not recorded). Some clones in this sample may be carry-over from other donors' samples. Both conserved end residues are part of each CDR3. D genes are given only for firm matches. Expanded clones are given a class, and other clones once, few, many or no size at all.

D | J | V | size | CDR3 | DNA
TRBD1 | TRBJ1-2 | TRBV11-2 | many | CASSLDRDSYGYTF | TGTGCCAGCAGCTTAGATCGGGACAGCTATGGCTACACCTTC
TRBD1 | TRBJ1-2 | TRBV20-1 | many | CSAAGGGVYGYTF | TGCAGTGCCGCAGGGGGGGGTGTGTATGGCTACACCTTC
NA | TRBJ1-3 | TRBV12-3/TRBV12-4 | many | CASARSDSGNTIYF | TGTGCCAGCGCTAGATCTGACAGTGGAAACACCATATATTTT
NA | TRBJ1-5 | TRBV28 | few | CASRALSQPQHF | TGTGCCAGCAGGGCCTTAAGTCAGCCCCAGCATTTT
NA | TRBJ1-1 | TRBV7-2 | many | CASSLALVWGKNTEAFF | TGTGCCAGCAGCTTAGCGCTAGTCTGGGGGAAGAACACTGAAGCTTTCTTT
TRBD2 | TRBJ2-3 | TRBV7-8 | NA | CASGGLAGEPTQYF | TGTGCCAGCGGAGGACTAGCGGGGGAACCTACGCAGTATTTT
NA | TRBJ2-1 | TRBV7-2 | many | CASSLAGANNEQFF | TGTGCCAGCAGCTTAGCGGGGGCCAACAATGAGCAGTTCTTC
NA | TRBJ2-2 | TRBV7-2 | many | CASGGGTNTGELFF | TGTGCCAGCGGTGGAGGAACGAACACCGGGGAGCTGTTTTTT
TRBD1 | TRBJ1-5 | TRBV15 | many | CATSRAQGSNQPQHF | TGTGCCACCAGCAGAGCACAGGGGAGCAATCAGCCCCAGCATTTT
TRBD1 | TRBJ2-7 | TRBV5-5 | many | CASSFDRGLRGYEQYF | TGTGCCAGCAGCTTCGACAGGGGCCTCAGGGGCTACGAGCAGTACTTC
NA | TRBJ2-3 | TRBV4-3 | many | CASSQSRTDTQYF | TGCGCCAGCAGCCAGTCCCGCACAGATACGCAGTATTTT
NA | TRBJ2-1 | TRBV2 | NA | CASSDGVGSYNEQFF | TGTGCCAGCAGTGACGGGGTAGGCTCCTACAATGAGCAGTTCTTC
TRBD1 | TRBJ2-5 | TRBV7-2 | NA | CASSFGTRGPRETQYF | TGTGCCAGCAGCTTTGGAACGAGGGGGCCGAGAGAGACCCAGTACTTC
TRBD1 | TRBJ1-5 | TRBV7-9 | many | CASSDRGTNQPQHF | TGTGCCAGCAGCGACAGGGGTACCAATCAGCCCCAGCATTTT
NA | TRBJ1-1 | TRBV6-2/TRBV6-3 | many | CASSYSRDSLEAFF | TGTGCCAGCAGTTACTCGAGAGACAGTCTCGAAGCTTTCTTT
NA | TRBJ2-6 | TRBV4-2 | many | CASSTRGGTFSSGANVLTF | TGTGCCAGCAGCACCCGAGGCGGGACATTCTCCTCTGGGGCCAACGTCCTGACTTTC
NA | TRBJ1-6 | TRBV18 | many | CASSPPAGRGSPLHF | TGTGCCAGCTCACCACCGGCGGGCCGGGGATCACCCCTCCACTTT
NA | TRBJ2-1 | TRBV7-2 | many | CASSLGPKLGNEQFF | TGTGCCAGCAGCTTAGGCCCGAAGTTGGGCAATGAGCAGTTCTTC
NA | TRBJ1-4 | TRBV28 | many | CASSSWAGGEKLFF | TGTGCCAGCAGTTCATGGGCCGGCGGTGAAAAACTGTTTTTT
NA | TRBJ2-1 | TRBV7-2 | NA | CASSTRLGSYNEQFF | TGTGCCAGCAGCACGCGACTAGGCTCCTACAATGAGCAGTTCTTC
NA | TRBJ1-2 | TRBV28 | many | CASHNSIGGYGYTF | TGTGCCAGCCACAACTCGATCGGTGGCTATGGCTACACCTTC
NA | TRBJ2-6 | TRBV7-2 | few | CASSLAGASGANVLTF | TGTGCCAGCAGCTTAGCAGGGGCCTCTGGGGCCAACGTCCTGACTTTC
NA | TRBJ1-2 | TRBV5-6 | many | CASSALLLEGYTF | TGTGCCAGCTCCGCCCTACTGTTAGAAGGCTACACCTTC
TRBD2 | TRBJ2-1 | TRBV7-2 | many | CASSSSRGGSYNEQFF | TGTGCCAGCAGCTCCTCCCGGGGGGGTTCCTACAATGAGCAGTTCTTC
NA | TRBJ2-1 | TRBV4-3 | NA | CASSQDTASRYNEQFF | TGCGCCAGCAGCCAAGACACGGCTAGCCGATACAATGAGCAGTTCTTC
NA | TRBJ1-1 | TRBV2 | many | CASRGGEGDYPFF | TGTGCCAGCAGGGGCGGTGAGGGGGACTATCCTTTCTTT
NA | TRBJ2-5 | TRBV12-3/TRBV12-4 | NA | CASSPIIKQGMGETQYF | TGTGCCAGCAGTCCCATCATAAAACAGGGAATGGGAGAGACCCAGTACTTC
TRBD2 | TRBJ2-3 | TRBV7-8 | many | CASSTRLSSGRADTQYF | TGTGCCAGCAGCACCCGTTTGTCTAGCGGGAGGGCCGATACGCAGTATTTT
NA | TRBJ2-4 | TRBV7-2 | many | CASSLVSDAKNIQYF | TGTGCCAGCAGCTTAGTCTCCGATGCCAAAAACATTCAGTACTTC
TRBD2 | TRBJ2-7 | TRBV7-2 | many | CASSSVAGLSYEQYF | TGTGCCAGCAGCTCTGTAGCGGGCCTCTCCTACGAGCAGTACTTC
TRBD2 | TRBJ2-1 | TRBV4-1 | many | CASSRGLAGSYEQFF | TGCGCCAGCAGCCGGGGACTAGCGGGAAGTTATGAGCAGTTCTTC
NA | TRBJ1-2 | TRBV7-3 | many | CASSLYPGTPTLYTF | TGTGCCAGCAGCTTATATCCCGGGACACCCACCCTCTACACCTTC
NA | TRBJ2-2 | TRBV7-2 | many | CASSSYIAGELFF | TGTGCCAGCAGCTCTTACATAGCCGGGGAGCTGTTTTTT
TRBD1 | TRBJ1-3 | TRBV25-1 | many | CASSAGTGNTIYF | TGTGCCAGCAGTGCCGGGACAGGGAACACCATATATTTT